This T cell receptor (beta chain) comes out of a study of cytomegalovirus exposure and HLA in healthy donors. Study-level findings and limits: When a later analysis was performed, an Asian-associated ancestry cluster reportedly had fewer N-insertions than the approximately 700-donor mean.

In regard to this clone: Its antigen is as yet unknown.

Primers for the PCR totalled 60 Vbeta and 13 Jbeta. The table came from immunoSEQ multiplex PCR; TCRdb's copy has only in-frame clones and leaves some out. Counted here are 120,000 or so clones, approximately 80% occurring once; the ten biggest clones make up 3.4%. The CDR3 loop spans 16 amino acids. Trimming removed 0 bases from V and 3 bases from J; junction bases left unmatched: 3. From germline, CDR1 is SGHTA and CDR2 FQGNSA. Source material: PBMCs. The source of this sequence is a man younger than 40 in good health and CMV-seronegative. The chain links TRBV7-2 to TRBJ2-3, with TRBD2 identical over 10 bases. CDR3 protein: CASSLAGAGGTDTQYF. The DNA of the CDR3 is TGTGCCAGCAGCTTAGCTGGAGCGGGGGGGACAGATACGCAGTATTTT.